The 22 T cell receptor beta chains listed next were all sequenced from one sample in a study of T-cell reconstitution after alpha-beta-depleted transplantation in children. It was with unique molecular identifiers that the TCRbeta library was prepared. TCRdb analysed the PCR reads with MiXCR anew, one entry per CDR3 protein. The sample contains roughly 300,000 distinct CDR3 sequences, roughly 12% of which appear only once. The specimen was peripheral blood, collected 180 days after TCRalphabeta/CD19-depleted stem cell transplant. Receptors originate from a male patient between 2 and 15 years old who had a stem cell transplant for chronic granulomatous disease, so the T cells may come from the graft donor.

This clonotype was picked up many times. V usage is TRBV6-5 and J usage is TRBJ2-1; no clear D gene. This CDR3 has 14 amino acids. V dropped 4 bases and J dropped 3 bases, with 10 bases sitting between them. The germline gives CDR1 MNHEY, CDR2 SVGAGI. CDR3 in amino acids: CASSSKGFYNEQFF. CDR3 DNA sequence: TGTGCCAGCAGTTCCAAGGGCTTCTACAATGAGCAGTTCTTC.

In this sample, this clonotype turned up many times. The chain has TRBV7-2 and TRBJ2-7; the match to TRBD2 covers 12 bases. CDR3 size: 17 residues. After removal of 0 bases from V and 1 base from J, the junction contained 4 bases not matched to a gene. CDR1 is SGHTA, CDR2 FQGNSA, per germline. CDR3 bases: TGTGCCAGCAGCTTAGCGGAAACTAGCGGGAGGTCCTACGAGCAGTACTTC. Its protein product is CASSLAETSGRSYEQYF.

This clonotype was seen repeatedly, ten times or more. This rearrangement joins TRBV20-1 to TRBJ2-7, with 12 bases lining up with TRBD1. V was pared by 5 bases and J by 3 bases, with 5 bases of the junction left unmatched. Germline lookup yields CDR1 DFQATT and CDR2 SNEGSKA (reference sequence). The CDR3 extends over 14 amino acids. CDR3 DNA sequence: TGCAGTGCTGTCCGGGACAGGGGGCTCTACGAGCAGTACTTC. It specifies CSAVRDRGLYEQYF.

This clonotype was picked up many times. The gene calls are TRBV12-3 or TRBV12-4 and TRBJ2-5, with 7 positions matching TRBD1. The CDR3 extends over 14 amino acids. The V and J ends lost 6 bases and 5 bases, in that order; junction bases with no gene match: 9. As DNA, the CDR3 is TGTGCCAGCAGCTCTACAGGGGCCGGGGAGACCCAGTACTTC. Translation: CASSSTGAGETQYF.

The rearrangement joins TRBV10-3 to TRBJ2-1, with 11 bases identical to TRBD2. The CDR3 covers 16 residues. The V segment lost 0 bases and the J segment 5 bases; nucleotides outside the gene matches: 3. Looked up from germline, CDR1 is ENHRY and CDR2 is SYGVKD. The CDR3 spells CAISESLSGGDNEQFF. As DNA, the CDR3 is TGTGCCATCAGTGAGTCGCTTAGCGGGGGGGACAATGAGCAGTTCTTC.

As for this clonotype: Possible read error: a much larger clone is one base away. The chain links TRBV20-1 to TRBJ1-2, with D maybe TRBD1 (5 bases). CDR3 length equals 14 residues. Germline values: CDR1 DFQATT, CDR2 SNEGSKA (reference sequence). DNA of the CDR3: TGCAGTGCTAGGGGGGTGGGGGTAGACTATGGCGACACCTTC. It codes for CSARGVGVDYGDTF.

There are many counts of this clonotype. The chain is built from TRBV28 and TRBJ2-1; D is ambiguous. CDR3 length: 15 residues. Germline V gene data show CDR1 as MDHEN and CDR2 as SYDVKM. V was trimmed by 3 bases and J by 5 bases, leaving 14 bases between them. The CDR3: CASSLLASRNNEQFF. The CDR3 bases are TGTGCCAGCAGTTTGTTGGCTAGTCGGAACAATGAGCAGTTCTTC.

The chain links TRBV7-8 to TRBJ2-1; D is undetermined. V shed 1 base and J shed 2 bases, with 12 bases lying between them. The CDR3 spans 16 residues. The germline CDR1 and CDR2 sequences are SGHVS and FQNEAQ. The CDR3 sequence is CASSLEVSLAYNEQFF. In nucleotides, the CDR3 is TGTGCCAGCAGCTTAGAAGTCTCTCTAGCCTACAATGAGCAGTTCTTC.

This rearrangement joins TRBV19 to TRBJ2-1, with a tentative D call TRBD2 (8 bases). This CDR3 spans 17 amino acids. The germline V gene has CDR1 LNHDA and CDR2 SQIVND (reference sequence). The germline V and J ends were trimmed by 10 bases and 4 bases, with 26 bases remaining between them. CDR3 sequence reads: CATTGLGGGPRYNEQFF. The CDR3, as DNA: TGTGCCACGACAGGGCTTGGCGGGGGGCCCCGATACAATGAGCAGTTCTTC.

This clonotype was detected many times. The rearrangement links TRBV7-9 to TRBJ1-6, with 7 bases that match TRBD1. The germline V gene has CDR1 SEHNR and CDR2 FQNEAQ (reference sequence). The ends lost 8 bases at V and 4 bases at J; junction bases unmatched: 5. The CDR3 runs to 14 residues. The CDR3 DNA reads TGTGCCAGCGTACAGGGGACTTATAATTCACCCCTCCACTTT. Translation gives CASVQGTYNSPLHF.

This clonotype showed up many times. V and J are TRBV12-3 or TRBV12-4 and TRBJ2-5, with D possibly matching TRBD1 (5 bases). V was shortened by 4 bases and J by 1 base, with 7 bases between the two germline ends. The CDR3 runs to 13 residues. Here the CDR3 DNA reads TGTGCCAGCAGTTACAGGTTCCAAGAGACCCAGTACTTC. Amino acid sequence: CASSYRFQETQYF.

The chain combines TRBV25-1 with TRBJ2-3, with D perhaps matching TRBD1 (5 bases). The better agreement between TRBJ1-5 and the DNA end casts doubt on the J call. The length of the CDR3 is 13 residues. CDR1 is MGHDK, CDR2 SYGVNS, per germline. This chain's CDR3 is CASSESGGDTQHF. The CDR3 DNA sequence: TGTGCCAGCAGTGAATCGGGGGGAGATACGCAGCATTTT.

This clonotype was picked up many times. This chain links TRBV20-1 with TRBJ2-1; D possibly corresponds to TRBD2 (5 bases). Germline-derived CDR1 and CDR2 are DFQATT and SNEGSKA (reference sequence). V shed 3 bases and J shed 8 bases, with 17 bases lying between them. The CDR3 is 14 amino acids. CDR3 protein: CSASPRMGSHEQFF. The DNA for the CDR3 is TGCAGTGCTAGCCCCAGGATGGGGAGCCATGAGCAGTTCTTC.

V gene TRBV19 combines with J gene TRBJ2-3; no firm D call. V was clipped by 5 bases and J by 7 bases, with 10 bases between them. The CDR3 extends over 12 amino acids. The V gene's germline CDR1 is LNHDA and CDR2 SQIVND (reference sequence). The CDR3 here is CASSPVGNTQYF. The CDR3 nucleotides are TGTGCCAGTAGTCCCGTGGGGAATACGCAGTATTTT.

This clonotype was detected many times. The J gene is TRBJ1-6, the V gene TRBV5-1; a possible D gene is TRBD1 (5 bases). The length of the CDR3 is 14 residues. Germline V CDR1 and CDR2: SGHRS, YFSETQ. With 0 bases removed from V and 4 bases from J, the gap between germline ends came to 5 bases. CDR3 sequence: CASSLGQYNSPLHF. CDR3 DNA sequence: TGCGCCAGCAGCTTGGGACAGTATAATTCACCCCTCCACTTT. Full variable domain (missing parts from reference TRBV5-1 and TRBJ1-6): KAGVTQTPRYLIKTRGQQVTLSCSPISGHRSVSWYQQTPGQGLQFLFEYFSETQRNKGNFPGRFSGRQFSNSRSEMNVSTLELGDSALYLCASSLGQYNSPLHFGNGTRLTVT.

This clonotype was counted ten times or more. The chain recombines TRBV7-3 with TRBJ2-2; 7 nucleotides align to TRBD2. There are 16 residues in the CDR3. V dropped 3 bases and J dropped 7; count of bases not matched to a gene: 11. Germline V gene lookup returns CDR1 SGHTA and CDR2 FQGTGA. In DNA form, the CDR3 reads TGTGCCAGCAGCTTGGTGGGAGGGCCAGGGAACGGGGAGCTGTTTTTT. The encoded protein is CASSLVGGPGNGELFF.

This clonotype was found many times. The CDR3 loop reads CASSSRLNTGELFF. In DNA form, the CDR3 reads TGTGCCAGCAGCTCAAGACTCAACACCGGGGAGCTGTTTTTT. The gene calls are TRBV11-2 and TRBJ2-2; no clear D. The V gene lost 4 bases and the J gene lost 2 bases, with 8 bases spanning the gap. The germline CDR1 and CDR2 sequences are SGHAT and FQNNGV. The length of the CDR3 is 14 residues.

This clonotype was counted ten times or more. The chain carries TRBV7-8 and TRBJ1-1; possible D gene TRBD1, 5 bases. Trimming took 3 bases from V and 7 from J, leaving 18 bases between them. Germline CDR1 and CDR2: SGHVS and FQNEAQ. The CDR3 is made up of 15 amino acids. The CDR3 DNA reads as TGTGCCAGCAGCTTGACAGAGGGTGGGGGAGATGAAGCTTTCTTT. This codes for CASSLTEGGGDEAFF.

The sample holds many counts of this clonotype. The V and J genes are TRBV7-3 and TRBJ2-3, with a possible D match to TRBD2 (6 bases). Trimming pared 1 base from V and 6 bases from J, leaving 11 bases between. The CDR3 sequence is 14 residues long. Germline CDR1 reads SGHTA; CDR2 reads FQGTGA. The CDR3 nucleotides read TGTGCCAGCAGCTTAAGGGGGACTGGGGATACGCAGTATTTT. Its translation: CASSLRGTGDTQYF. The variable domain in full, completed from reference TRBV7-3 and TRBJ2-3, reads GAGVSQTPSNKVTEKGKYVELRCDPISGHTALYWYRQSLGQGPEFLIYFQGTGAADDSGLPNDRFFAVRPEGSVSTLKIQRTERGDSAVYLCASSLRGTGDTQYFGPGTRLTVL.

This clonotype was observed many times. CDR3 DNA sequence: TGTGCCAGCAGCCAAGAGGACAGGACCTCGTTTACCCAGTACTTC. This encodes CASSQEDRTSFTQYF. V gene TRBV4-2 combines with J gene TRBJ2-5; the match to TRBD1 covers 7 bases. The V and J ends lost 0 bases and 8 bases, in that order; junction bases with no gene match: 9. Germline loops: CDR1 LGHNA, CDR2 YNFKEQ. The CDR3 totals 15 residues.

This clonotype was counted between two and nine times. This chain connects TRBV18 to TRBJ1-2; 7 bases are a match to TRBD1. The germline CDR1 and CDR2 sequences are KGHSH and LQKENI. The CDR3 extends over 14 amino acids. V gave up 1 base and J gave up 3 bases; unmatched junction bases: 2. DNA of the CDR3: TGTGCCAGCTCACCACAAGGACAGGACTATGGCTACACCTTC. It codes for CASSPQGQDYGYTF.

As concerns this clonotype: A read error may explain this, as a much larger clone is one base away. The gene calls are TRBV20-1 and TRBJ2-3; possible D gene TRBD1, 6 bases. The CDR3 has 16 amino acids. The germline V gene encodes CDR1 DFQATT and CDR2 SNEGSKA (reference sequence). The V end lost 5 bases, the J end lost 7 bases, and 25 bases lay between the germline ends. The CDR3 loop is CSAGNSGVPLMYTQYF. The CDR3 nucleotides read TGCAGTGCTGGGAATTCAGGGGTTCCTCTGATGTATACGCAGTATTTT.